This T cell receptor beta chain was identified during a study of T cells in localized non-small cell lung cancer. General study findings and limits: The appearance of a median 57 of the top 100 tumor clones was seen in adjacent lung.

The CDR3 consists of 16 residues. Germline lookup yields CDR1 SGHVS and CDR2 FNYEAQ. The V and J ends lost 5 bases and 3 bases, in that order; junction bases with no gene match: 5. This clone is a singleton in its sample. Its antigen remains unidentified. Sequencing used immunoSEQ multiplex PCR; TCRdb keeps in-frame clones, though not all of them. In the table there are under 30,000 clones, about 88% of which are singletons. V usage is TRBV7-6 and J usage is TRBJ2-7, with TRBD2 matching 15 bases. The receptor was derived from a woman aged 40 to 75 with stage I lung adenocarcinoma. Sample: peripheral blood, taken before any cancer treatment. The CDR3 nucleotides read TGTGCCAGCAGCCTAGGGACTAGCGGGGGGAACTACGAGCAGTACTTC. Its protein product is CASSLGTSGGNYEQYF.